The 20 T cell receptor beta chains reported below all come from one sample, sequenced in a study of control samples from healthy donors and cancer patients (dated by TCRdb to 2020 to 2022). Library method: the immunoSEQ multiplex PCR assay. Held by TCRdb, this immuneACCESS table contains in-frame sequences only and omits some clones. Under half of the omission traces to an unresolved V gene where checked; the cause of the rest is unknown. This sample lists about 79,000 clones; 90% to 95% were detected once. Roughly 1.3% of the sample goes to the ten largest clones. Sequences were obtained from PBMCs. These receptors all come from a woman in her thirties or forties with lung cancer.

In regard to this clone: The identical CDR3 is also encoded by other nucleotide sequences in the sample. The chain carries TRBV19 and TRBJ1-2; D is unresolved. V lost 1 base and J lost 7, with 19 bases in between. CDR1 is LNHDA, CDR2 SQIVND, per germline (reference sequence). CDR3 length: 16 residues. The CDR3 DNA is TGTGCCAGTAGTATAGGACTCGTGGCGGGGTTTGGTGGCTACACCTTC. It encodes CASSIGLVAGFGGYTF. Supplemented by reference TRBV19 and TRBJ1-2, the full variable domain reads DGGITQSPKYLFRKEGQNVTLSCEQNLNHDAMYWYRQDPGQGLRLIYYSQIVNDFQKGDIAEGYSVSREKKESFPLTVTSAQKNPTAFYLCASSIGLVAGFGGYTFGSGTRLTVV.

The CDR3 reads CASSVEGRVVHGYTF. The CDR3 bases are TGTGCCAGCAGCGTAGAGGGCAGGGTGGTTCATGGCTACACCTTC. The V gene is TRBV9, the J gene TRBJ1-2; a possible D gene is TRBD1 (5 bases). V lost 0 bases, J lost 6 bases, and 15 bases lay in between. Germline loops: CDR1 SGDLS, CDR2 YYNGEE. This CDR3 comprises 15 residues.

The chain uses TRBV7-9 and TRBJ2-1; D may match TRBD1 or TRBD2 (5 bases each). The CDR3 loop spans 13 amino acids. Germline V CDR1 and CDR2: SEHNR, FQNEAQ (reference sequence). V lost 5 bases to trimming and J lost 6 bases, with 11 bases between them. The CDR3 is CASSDPGRNEQFF. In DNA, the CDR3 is TGTGCCAGCAGCGATCCGGGACGCAATGAGCAGTTCTTC.

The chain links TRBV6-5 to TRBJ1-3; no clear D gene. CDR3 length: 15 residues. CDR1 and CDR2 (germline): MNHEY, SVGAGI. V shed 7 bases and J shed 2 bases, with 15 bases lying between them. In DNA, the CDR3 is TGTGCCAGCACTGGTGGACTGTTCGCTGGAAACACCATATATTTT. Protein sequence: CASTGGLFAGNTIYF.

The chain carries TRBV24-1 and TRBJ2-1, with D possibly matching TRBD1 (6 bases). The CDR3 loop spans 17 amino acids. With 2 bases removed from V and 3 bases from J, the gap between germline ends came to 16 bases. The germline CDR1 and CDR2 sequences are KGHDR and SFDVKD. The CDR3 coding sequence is TGTGCCACCAGTGATTCGATCCGGGACATTATCTACAATGAGCAGTTCTTC. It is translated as CATSDSIRDIIYNEQFF.

CDR3 bases: TGTGCCAGCACCAACCCGGGGATGGAGCAGTACTTC. The encoded protein is CASTNPGMEQYF. The rearrangement joins TRBV6-5 to TRBJ2-7, with a possible D match to TRBD2 (5 bases). Germline V gene sequence: CDR1 MNHEY, CDR2 SVGAGI. V was cut by 7 bases and J by 7 bases, with 14 bases left in between. The CDR3 is made up of 12 amino acids.

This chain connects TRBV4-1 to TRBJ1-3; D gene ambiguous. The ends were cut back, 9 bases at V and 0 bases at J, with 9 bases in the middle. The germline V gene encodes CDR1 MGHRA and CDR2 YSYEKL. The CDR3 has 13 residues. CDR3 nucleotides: TGCGCCAGTTCCGAGGTCTCTGGAAACACCATATATTTT. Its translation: CASSEVSGNTIYF.

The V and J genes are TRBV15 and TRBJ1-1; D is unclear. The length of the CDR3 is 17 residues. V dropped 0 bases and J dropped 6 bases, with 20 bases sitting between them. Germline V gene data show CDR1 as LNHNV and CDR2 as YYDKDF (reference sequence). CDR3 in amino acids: CATSRDLFRAADAEAFF. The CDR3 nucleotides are TGTGCCACCAGCAGAGATCTTTTCCGGGCCGCGGACGCTGAAGCTTTCTTT.

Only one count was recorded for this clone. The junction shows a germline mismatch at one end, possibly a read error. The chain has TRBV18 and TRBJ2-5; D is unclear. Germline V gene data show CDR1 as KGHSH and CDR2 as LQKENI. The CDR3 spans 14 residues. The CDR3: CASSLSDPQGTQYF. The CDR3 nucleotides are TGTGCCAGCTCACTCTCGGACCCGCAAGGGACCCAGTACTTC.

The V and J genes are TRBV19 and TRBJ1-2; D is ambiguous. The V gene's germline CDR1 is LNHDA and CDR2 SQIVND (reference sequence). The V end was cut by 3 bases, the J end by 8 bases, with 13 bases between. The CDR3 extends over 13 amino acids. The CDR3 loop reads CASSIWQSGGYTF. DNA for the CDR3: TGTGCCAGTAGTATTTGGCAGTCGGGAGGCTACACCTTC.

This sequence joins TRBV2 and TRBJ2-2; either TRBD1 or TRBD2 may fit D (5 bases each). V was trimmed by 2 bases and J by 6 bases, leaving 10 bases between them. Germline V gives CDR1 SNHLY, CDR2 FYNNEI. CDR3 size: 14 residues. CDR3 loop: CASSELRGAGELFF. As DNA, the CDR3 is TGTGCCAGCAGTGAATTGAGAGGGGCCGGGGAGCTGTTTTTT. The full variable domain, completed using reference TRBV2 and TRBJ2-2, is EPEVTQTPSHQVTQMGQEVILRCVPISNHLYFYWYRQILGQKVEFLVSFYNNEISEKSEIFDDQFSVERPDGSNFTLKIRSTKLEDSAMYFCASSELRGAGELFFGEGSRLTVL.

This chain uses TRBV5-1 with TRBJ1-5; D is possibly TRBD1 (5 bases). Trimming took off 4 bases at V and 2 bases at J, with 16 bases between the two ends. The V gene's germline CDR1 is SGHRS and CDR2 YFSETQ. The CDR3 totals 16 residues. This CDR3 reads CASSPGALYGNQPQHF. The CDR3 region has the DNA TGCGCCAGCAGCCCTGGGGCGTTATATGGCAATCAGCCCCAGCATTTT.

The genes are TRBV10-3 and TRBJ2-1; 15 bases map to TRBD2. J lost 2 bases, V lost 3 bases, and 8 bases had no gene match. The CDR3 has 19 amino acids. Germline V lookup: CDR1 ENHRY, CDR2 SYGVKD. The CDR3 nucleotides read TGTGCCATCAGTGACTTAGGACTAGCGGGGGGGCCCGCCTACAATGAGCAGTTCTTC. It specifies CAISDLGLAGGPAYNEQFF.

As DNA, the CDR3 is TGTGCCAGCACCCTCGGGATAGGTCTGGGCGAGCAGTACTTC. This sequence encodes CASTLGIGLGEQYF. This sequence joins TRBV2 and TRBJ2-7; tentatively, D is TRBD2 (5 bases). Germline lookup yields CDR1 SNHLY and CDR2 FYNNEI. The CDR3 contains 14 residues. Trimming left V 7 bases short and J 6 bases short, with 19 bases between.

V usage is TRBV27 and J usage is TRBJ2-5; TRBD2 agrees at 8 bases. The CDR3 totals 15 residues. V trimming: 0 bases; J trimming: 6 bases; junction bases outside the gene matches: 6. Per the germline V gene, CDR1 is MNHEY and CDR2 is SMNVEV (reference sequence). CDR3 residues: CASSLSPGLGKTQYF. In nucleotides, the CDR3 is TGTGCCAGCAGTTTATCCCCGGGACTAGGAAAGACCCAGTACTTC.

CDR3 DNA sequence: TGTGCCAGCAGGGCCGCGGGCGGGGGGGCGGATGAGCAGTTCTTC. Protein sequence: CASRAAGGGADEQFF. The chain uses TRBV3-1 (or the pseudogene TRBV3-2) and TRBJ2-1; 9 bases line up with TRBD2. The CDR3 spans 15 residues. Germline CDR1 LGHDT, CDR2 YNNKEL (reference sequence). V trimming: 6 bases; J trimming: 8 bases; junction bases outside the gene matches: 11.

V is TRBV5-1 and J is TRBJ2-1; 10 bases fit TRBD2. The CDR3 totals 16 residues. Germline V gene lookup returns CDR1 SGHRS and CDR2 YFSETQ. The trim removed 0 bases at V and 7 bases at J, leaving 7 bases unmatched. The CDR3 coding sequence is TGCGCCAGCAGCTTGGAGACTAGCGGGTGGCCAAATGAGCAGTTCTTC. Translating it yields CASSLETSGWPNEQFF.

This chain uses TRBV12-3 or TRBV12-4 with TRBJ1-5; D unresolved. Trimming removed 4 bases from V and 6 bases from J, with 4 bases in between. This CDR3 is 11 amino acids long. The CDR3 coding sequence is TGTGCCAGCAGTTCGGGTCAGCCCCAGCATTTT. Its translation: CASSSGQPQHF.

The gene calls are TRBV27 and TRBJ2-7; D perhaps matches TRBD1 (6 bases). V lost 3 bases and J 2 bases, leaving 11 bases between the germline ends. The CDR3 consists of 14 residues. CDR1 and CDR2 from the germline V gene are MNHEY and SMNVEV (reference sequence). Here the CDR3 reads CASSFLGDTYEQYF. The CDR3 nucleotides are TGTGCCAGCAGTTTTTTAGGGGACACCTACGAGCAGTACTTC.

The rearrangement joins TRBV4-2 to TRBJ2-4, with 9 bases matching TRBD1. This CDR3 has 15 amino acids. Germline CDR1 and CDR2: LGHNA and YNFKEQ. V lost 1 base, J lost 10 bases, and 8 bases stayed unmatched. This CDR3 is CASSQVGDRVGIQYF. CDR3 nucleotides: TGTGCCAGCAGCCAAGTGGGGGACAGGGTAGGGATTCAGTACTTC.